The 29 T cell receptor beta chains listed next were all sequenced from one sample in a study of T cells after yellow fever vaccination. MiXCR was run by TCRdb on the 5' RACE reads, yielding one entry per CDR3 protein. Counted here are about 340,000 distinct CDR3 sequences, roughly an eighth occurring once; the ten biggest clones make up about 3%. Specimen: CD4+ T cells sorted from PBMCs, collected 15 days after the yellow fever booster vaccination. The source is a man younger than 35 who received the YFV17D yellow fever vaccine.

The table lists this clonotype with a few counts. V is TRBV24-1 and J is TRBJ1-1, with 7 positions matching TRBD1. CDR3 length: 18 residues. V lost 3 bases and J lost 0; bases outside the gene matches: 12. Germline V gene sequence: CDR1 KGHDR, CDR2 SFDVKD. CDR3 nucleotide sequence: TGTGCCACCAGTGATGGACGGGACAGAGAGCAGTTGAACACTGAAGCTTTCTTT. Translating it yields CATSDGRDREQLNTEAFF.

This clonotype showed up just a few times. J is TRBJ2-2 and V is TRBV7-2, with TRBD2 identical over 7 bases. V lost 1 base and J lost 8; bases outside the gene matches: 4. Germline V lookup: CDR1 SGHTA, CDR2 FQGNSA. CDR3 length: 14 amino acids. CDR3 sequence reads: CASSLETSWGELFF. DNA for the CDR3: TGTGCCAGCAGCTTAGAGACTAGCTGGGGGGAGCTGTTTTTT.

The rearrangement links TRBV7-9 to TRBJ2-4, with unresolved D. Trimming cost V 5 bases and J 0 bases, with 14 bases left between them. This CDR3 is built from 16 residues. Germline CDR1 is SEHNR and CDR2 is FQNEAQ (reference sequence). This chain's CDR3 is CASSPAGLRAKNIQYF. The CDR3 DNA follows: TGTGCCAGCAGCCCGGCTGGGCTGAGAGCCAAAAACATTCAGTACTTC.

This clonotype was counted a few times. The V gene is TRBV24-1, the J gene TRBJ2-7; D is possibly TRBD1 (6 bases). The V end was cut by 3 bases, the J end by 4 bases, with 18 bases between. CDR1 and CDR2 from the germline V gene are KGHDR and SFDVKD. This CDR3 region has 16 residues. The CDR3 loop is CATSDRQGIEGYEQYF. The CDR3, as DNA: TGTGCCACCAGTGATCGCCAGGGGATAGAGGGATACGAGCAGTACTTC.

This clonotype was detected only a few times. The chain couples TRBV20-1 to TRBJ1-4; 9 positions match TRBD1. Germline CDR1 is DFQATT and CDR2 is SNEGSKA (reference sequence). The CDR3 has 16 residues. The V and J ends lost 0 bases and 8 bases, in that order; junction bases with no gene match: 10. CDR3 amino acids: CSARDPDRGFYEKLFF. Written as DNA, the CDR3 is TGCAGTGCTAGAGACCCCGACAGGGGGTTTTACGAAAAACTGTTTTTT.

This clonotype has just a few counts. This rearrangement joins TRBV20-1 to TRBJ1-6; no clear D. The germline V gene encodes CDR1 DFQATT and CDR2 SNEGSKA (reference sequence). The CDR3 totals 15 residues. Between the trimmed V and J ends, which lost 6 bases and 3 bases, there was a span of 15 bases. CDR3: CSAEHFGSYNSPLHF. CDR3 bases: TGCAGTGCGGAGCATTTTGGCAGCTATAATTCACCCCTCCACTTT.

This clonotype has more than one count but fewer than ten. V gene TRBV5-1 combines with J gene TRBJ2-4, with TRBD1 as a possible D gene (6 bases). This CDR3 is 15 amino acids long. Germline assignment: CDR1 SGHRS and CDR2 YFSETQ. The V end lost 7 bases, the J end lost 5 bases, and 19 bases lay between the germline ends. CDR3 protein: CASSRSGTWENIQYF. The CDR3 coding sequence is TGCGCCAGCTCGAGGAGTGGGACATGGGAAAACATTCAGTACTTC.

The CDR3 DNA sequence: TGCAGTGCTCTCTCGGGGGGGCCTAACGGGGAGCTGTTTTTT. It yields the protein CSALSGGPNGELFF. V and J are TRBV20-1 and TRBJ2-2; 8 bases match TRBD2. The trim removed 5 bases at V and 7 bases at J, leaving 9 bases unmatched. Germline CDR1 DFQATT, CDR2 SNEGSKA (reference sequence). The CDR3 contains 14 residues.

This clonotype was counted a few times. The chain uses TRBV5-1 and TRBJ1-6, with D possibly TRBD1 on 6 matching bases. Germline-derived CDR1 and CDR2 are SGHRS and YFSETQ. There are 14 residues in the CDR3. Trimming left V 3 bases short and J 10 bases short, with 14 bases between. The CDR3 is CASSSPDSSSPLHF. The CDR3 DNA sequence: TGCGCCAGCAGCTCACCGGACAGTAGCTCACCCCTCCACTTT.

The chain joins TRBV9 to TRBJ1-4; D possibly corresponds to TRBD1 (5 bases). Germline assignment: CDR1 SGDLS and CDR2 YYNGEE. Between the trimmed V and J ends, which lost 3 bases and 0 bases, there was a span of 9 bases. The CDR3 is made up of 15 amino acids. CDR3 sequence reads: CASSAKTATNEKLFF. The CDR3 DNA reads TGTGCCAGCAGCGCGAAGACAGCAACTAATGAAAAACTGTTTTTT.

This clonotype was counted between two and nine times. This chain uses TRBV5-1 with TRBJ1-2, with 9 positions matching TRBD1. The germline V gene encodes CDR1 SGHRS and CDR2 YFSETQ. Trimming removed 4 bases from V and 5 bases from J; junction bases left unmatched: 12. The CDR3 covers 16 residues. In nucleotides, the CDR3 is TGCGCCAGCAGCAGATCACAGGGGGCGCGGGAATATGGCTACACCTTC. This encodes CASSRSQGAREYGYTF.

The gene calls are TRBV5-1 and TRBJ2-3; TRBD1 aligns across 7 bases. The length of the CDR3 is 14 residues. J was trimmed by 4 bases and V by 4 bases; bases with no gene match: 6. CDR1 and CDR2 from the germline V gene are SGHRS and YFSETQ. The DNA of the CDR3 is TGCGCCAGCAGCGGAACAGGGGTAGCAGATACGCAGTATTTT. Encoded protein: CASSGTGVADTQYF.

The chain recombines TRBV7-2 with TRBJ1-1; 7 bases match TRBD1. The germline V gene encodes CDR1 SGHTA and CDR2 FQGNSA. V lost 1 base, J lost 3 bases, and 5 bases stayed unmatched. This CDR3 is built from 15 residues. CDR3 protein: CASSLGEGADTEAFF. CDR3 in DNA: TGTGCCAGCAGCTTAGGGGAGGGGGCTGACACTGAAGCTTTCTTT.

This clonotype has a handful of counts. The chain has TRBV20-1 and TRBJ2-5; weak D call: TRBD2 (6 bases). The V end was cut by 5 bases, the J end by 3 bases, with 13 bases between. Germline CDR1 DFQATT, CDR2 SNEGSKA (reference sequence). The CDR3 runs to 13 residues. The CDR3 here is CSARKDYKETQYF. CDR3 DNA: TGCAGTGCTCGAAAGGACTATAAAGAGACCCAGTACTTC.

This chain joins TRBV4-3 and TRBJ1-1; D is ambiguous. The CDR3 runs 13 residues. In germline, CDR1 is LGHNA, CDR2 YSLEER. V gave up 1 base and J gave up 2 bases, with 5 bases separating them. The DNA for the CDR3 is TGCGCCAGCAGCCAAGTAGATAACACTGAAGCTTTCTTT. Its translation is CASSQVDNTEAFF.

This chain uses TRBV7-2 with TRBJ1-1; D unresolved. The V end was cut by 1 base, the J end by 4 bases, with 7 bases between. In germline, CDR1 is SGHTA, CDR2 FQGNSA. This CDR3 comprises 13 residues. CDR3 protein: CASSLGSFTEAFF. The CDR3 coding sequence is TGTGCCAGCAGCTTAGGATCGTTCACTGAAGCTTTCTTT.

This clonotype was found many times. The V and J genes are TRBV6-2 or TRBV6-3 and TRBJ1-6; D remains unclear. The CDR3 runs 12 residues. V dropped 6 bases and J dropped 9 bases, with 9 bases sitting between them. Germline lookup yields CDR1 MNHEY and CDR2 SVGEGT. The CDR3 DNA follows: TGTGCCAGCAGCTTGCAAGCTTCACCCCTCCACTTT. This sequence encodes CASSLQASPLHF.

This clonotype was seen more than once but under ten times. The chain combines TRBV7-2 with TRBJ2-1; a weak D match, TRBD2 (5 bases). This CDR3 contains 12 residues. Germline V lookup: CDR1 SGHTA, CDR2 FQGNSA. V lost 2 bases and J 12 bases, leaving 11 bases between the germline ends. DNA for the CDR3: TGTGCCAGCAGCTTACCTAGCCCGGCGCAGTTCTTC. Protein: CASSLPSPAQFF.

This clonotype came up a few times. This chain connects TRBV7-6 to TRBJ2-3; TRBD1 aligns across 9 bases. The germline CDR1 and CDR2 sequences are SGHVS and FNYEAQ. Trimming removed 1 base from V and 5 bases from J; junction bases left unmatched: 13. CDR3 length equals 18 residues. CDR3 bases: TGTGCCAGCAGCTTAGGAGGTTGGGGGACAGGGAGTGGAGATACGCAGTATTTT. It yields the protein CASSLGGWGTGSGDTQYF.

The rearrangement joins TRBV5-1 to TRBJ1-2, with D tentatively TRBD1 (6 bases). Trimming pared 4 bases from V and 1 base from J, leaving 14 bases between. From germline, CDR1 is SGHRS and CDR2 YFSETQ. The CDR3 loop spans 15 amino acids. CDR3 DNA: TGCGCCAGCAGCCTGCTGGGGGGCCGTAACTATGGCTACACCTTC. As protein: CASSLLGGRNYGYTF.

This chain joins TRBV20-1 and TRBJ2-5; 9 bases agree with TRBD2. Unmatched junction bases numbered 6, after V lost 6 bases and J lost 4 bases. Germline CDR1 DFQATT, CDR2 SNEGSKA (reference sequence). CDR3 size: 13 residues. CDR3 in amino acids: CSAYGGGGETQYF. The CDR3 DNA follows: TGCAGTGCCTATGGCGGGGGGGGAGAGACCCAGTACTTC.

The chain couples TRBV6-1 to TRBJ2-1; 9 nucleotides agree with TRBD2. With V trimmed by 4 bases and J by 9 bases, 16 bases remained unmatched. The CDR3 spans 17 residues. Germline assignment: CDR1 MNHNS and CDR2 SASEGT. CDR3 nucleotide sequence: TGTGCCAGCAGTGCCCTCCGTTATGGCGGGGGGGCCGGTGAGCAGTTCTTC. Translation: CASSALRYGGGAGEQFF.

This clonotype was counted ten times or more. The CDR3 protein is CASSFPSGGVNNEQFF. The CDR3 DNA reads TGTGCCAGCAGCTTCCCTAGCGGGGGGGTTAACAATGAGCAGTTCTTC. The chain joins TRBV7-2 to TRBJ2-1, with 12 bases fitting TRBD2. This CDR3 has 16 residues. The V segment lost 3 bases and the J segment 5 bases; nucleotides outside the gene matches: 5. Germline CDR1 reads SGHTA; CDR2 reads FQGNSA.

This clonotype was counted only a few times. The chain recombines TRBV6-2 or TRBV6-3 with TRBJ2-3; D is perhaps TRBD2 (7 bases). The germline V and J ends were trimmed by 7 bases and 2 bases, with 13 bases remaining between them. In germline, CDR1 is MNHEY, CDR2 SVGEGT. This CDR3 spans 14 amino acids. CDR3 amino acids: CASKRGASTDTQYF. As DNA, the CDR3 is TGTGCCAGCAAACGGGGGGCTTCCACAGATACGCAGTATTTT.

Concerning this clonotype itself: A junction boundary mismatches the germline segment, possibly from a read error. The chain joins TRBV7-2 to TRBJ2-3; perhaps TRBD2 as D (5 bases). Looked up from germline, CDR1 is SGHTA and CDR2 is FQGNSA. CDR3 size: 14 residues. CDR3 sequence reads: CASSLIEGTDTQYF. CDR3 nucleotide sequence: TGTGCCAGCAGCTTAATCGAGGGCACGGATACGCAGTATTTT.

This clonotype was observed a handful of times. V usage is TRBV28 and J usage is TRBJ2-1; perhaps TRBD1 as D (6 bases). Germline lookup yields CDR1 MDHEN and CDR2 SYDVKM. The CDR3 consists of 10 residues. CDR3 region: CAVQGNEQFF. The CDR3 DNA follows: TGTGCAGTACAGGGCAATGAGCAGTTCTTC.

The chain has TRBV20-1 and TRBJ2-3; D possibly corresponds to TRBD2 (7 bases). CDR1 is DFQATT and CDR2 is SNEGSKA in the germline V gene (reference sequence). The CDR3 spans 15 residues. V was clipped by 3 bases and J by 0 bases, with 13 bases between them. CDR3 bases: TGCAGTGCTAGTGGGGGGGCCGGTAGCACAGATACGCAGTATTTT. It specifies CSASGGAGSTDTQYF.

The V gene is TRBV4-1, the J gene TRBJ2-5, with 12 bases that match TRBD2. There are 16 residues in the CDR3. The V and J ends lost 4 bases and 4 bases, in that order; junction bases with no gene match: 7. Germline values: CDR1 MGHRA, CDR2 YSYEKL. CDR3 protein: CASSLLGLAGLETQYF. The CDR3 coding sequence is TGCGCCAGCAGCCTCCTTGGACTAGCGGGGTTAGAGACCCAGTACTTC.

This clonotype has only a few counts. The genes are TRBV6-5 and TRBJ2-2; D is unresolved. Trimming left V 6 bases short and J 3 bases short, with 8 bases between. The CDR3 covers 13 residues. The germline CDR1 and CDR2 sequences are MNHEY and SVGAGI. CDR3 bases: TGTGCCAGCAGCAAATGGGACACCGGGGAGCTGTTTTTT. Translating gives CASSKWDTGELFF.